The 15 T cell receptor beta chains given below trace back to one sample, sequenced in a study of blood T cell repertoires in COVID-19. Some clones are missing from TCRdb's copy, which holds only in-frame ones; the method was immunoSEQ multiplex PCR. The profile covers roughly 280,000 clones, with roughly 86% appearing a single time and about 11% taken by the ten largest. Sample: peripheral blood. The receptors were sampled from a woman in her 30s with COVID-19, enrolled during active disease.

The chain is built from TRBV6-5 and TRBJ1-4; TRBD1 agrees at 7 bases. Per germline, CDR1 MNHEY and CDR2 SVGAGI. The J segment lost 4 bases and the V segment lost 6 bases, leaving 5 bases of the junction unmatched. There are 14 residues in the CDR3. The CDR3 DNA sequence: TGTGCCAGCAGGGGTTACAGGGGTAATGAAAAACTGTTTTTT. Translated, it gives CASRGYRGNEKLFF.

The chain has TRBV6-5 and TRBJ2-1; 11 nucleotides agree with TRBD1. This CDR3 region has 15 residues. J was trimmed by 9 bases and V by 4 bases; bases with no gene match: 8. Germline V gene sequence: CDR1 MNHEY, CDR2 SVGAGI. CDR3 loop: CASSSGQGAPIEQFF. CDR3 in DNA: TGTGCCAGCAGTTCCGGACAGGGGGCACCAATTGAGCAGTTCTTC.

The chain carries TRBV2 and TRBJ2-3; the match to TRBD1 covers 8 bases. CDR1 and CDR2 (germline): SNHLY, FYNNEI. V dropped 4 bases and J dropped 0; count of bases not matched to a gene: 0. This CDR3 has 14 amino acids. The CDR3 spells CASSGTGSTDTQYF. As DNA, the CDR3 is TGTGCCAGCAGTGGGACAGGGAGCACAGATACGCAGTATTTT. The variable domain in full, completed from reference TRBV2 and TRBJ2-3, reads EPEVTQTPSHQVTQMGQEVILRCVPISNHLYFYWYRQILGQKVEFLVSFYNNEISEKSEIFDDQFSVERPDGSNFTLKIRSTKLEDSAMYFCASSGTGSTDTQYFGPGTRLTVL.

The CDR3 here is CASSYSGQGNTF. The CDR3 DNA reads TGTGCCAGCAGTTACTCGGGACAGGGAAACACCTTC. This chain connects TRBV6-6 to TRBJ1-2, with 9 bases aligning to TRBD1. The V and J ends lost 0 bases and 12 bases, in that order; junction bases with no gene match: 2. Germline V gene lookup returns CDR1 MNHNY and CDR2 SVGAGI (reference sequence). There are 12 residues in the CDR3.

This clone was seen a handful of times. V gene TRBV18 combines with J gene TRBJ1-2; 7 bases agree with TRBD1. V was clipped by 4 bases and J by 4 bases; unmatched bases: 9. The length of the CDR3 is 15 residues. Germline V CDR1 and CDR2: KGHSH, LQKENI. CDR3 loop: CASSQNRDSVYGYTF. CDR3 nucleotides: TGTGCCAGCTCACAAAACCGGGACAGCGTCTATGGCTACACCTTC.

The CDR3 sequence is CASGGQERPNNEQFF. The DNA of the CDR3 is TGTGCCAGCGGCGGACAGGAAAGACCTAACAATGAGCAGTTCTTC. The V call is TRBV7-2, the J call TRBJ2-1; 7 bases line up with TRBD1. The CDR3 is 15 residues long. The junction had 12 bases not matched to a gene; V was cut back by 8 bases and J by 5 bases. CDR1 is SGHTA, CDR2 FQGNSA, per germline. Full variable domain (rest looked up from reference TRBV7-2 and TRBJ2-1): GAGVSQSPSNKVTEKGKDVELRCDPISGHTALYWYRQSLGQGLEFLIYFQGNSAPDKSGLPSDRFSAERTGGSVSTLTIQRTQQEDSAVYLCASGGQERPNNEQFFGPGTRLTVL.

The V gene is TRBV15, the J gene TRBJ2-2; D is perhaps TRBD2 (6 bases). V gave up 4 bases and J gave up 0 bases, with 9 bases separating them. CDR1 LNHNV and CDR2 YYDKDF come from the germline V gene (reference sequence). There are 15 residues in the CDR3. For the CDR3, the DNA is TGTGCCACCAGCAATACGGGAGCGAACACCGGGGAGCTGTTTTTT. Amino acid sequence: CATSNTGANTGELFF.

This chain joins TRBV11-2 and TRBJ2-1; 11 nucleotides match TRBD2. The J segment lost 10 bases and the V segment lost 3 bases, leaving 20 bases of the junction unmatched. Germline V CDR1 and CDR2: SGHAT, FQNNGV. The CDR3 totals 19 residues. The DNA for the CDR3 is TGTGCCAGCAGCTTGTCGGCAGGGCGCCTAACTAGCGGGAGCGCCGAGCAGTTCTTC. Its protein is CASSLSAGRLTSGSAEQFF.

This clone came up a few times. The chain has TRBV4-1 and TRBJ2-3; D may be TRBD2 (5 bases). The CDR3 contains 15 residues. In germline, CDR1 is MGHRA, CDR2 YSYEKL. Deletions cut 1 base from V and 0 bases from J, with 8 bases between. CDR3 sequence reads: CASSQGRTSTDTQYF. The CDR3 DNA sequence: TGCGCCAGCAGCCAAGGCAGGACTAGCACAGATACGCAGTATTTT.

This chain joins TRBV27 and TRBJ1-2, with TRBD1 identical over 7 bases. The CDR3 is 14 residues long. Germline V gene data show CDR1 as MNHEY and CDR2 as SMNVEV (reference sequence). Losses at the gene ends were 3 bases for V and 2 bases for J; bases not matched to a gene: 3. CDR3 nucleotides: TGTGCCAGCAGTTTCCGGGGACAGAACTATGGCTACACCTTC. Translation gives CASSFRGQNYGYTF.

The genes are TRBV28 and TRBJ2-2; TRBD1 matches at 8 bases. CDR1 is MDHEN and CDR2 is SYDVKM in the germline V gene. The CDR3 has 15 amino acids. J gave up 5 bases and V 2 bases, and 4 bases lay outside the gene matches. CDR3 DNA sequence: TGTGCCAGCAGTTTAGGGGGACAGGTGACCGGGGAGCTGTTTTTT. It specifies CASSLGGQVTGELFF.

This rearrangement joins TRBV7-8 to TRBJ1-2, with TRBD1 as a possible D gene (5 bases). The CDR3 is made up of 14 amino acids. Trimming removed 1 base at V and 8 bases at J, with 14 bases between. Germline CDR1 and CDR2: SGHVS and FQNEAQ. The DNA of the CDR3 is TGTGCCAGCAGCTTAGTTGCAACTTCAGGGGGCTACACCTTC. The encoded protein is CASSLVATSGGYTF.

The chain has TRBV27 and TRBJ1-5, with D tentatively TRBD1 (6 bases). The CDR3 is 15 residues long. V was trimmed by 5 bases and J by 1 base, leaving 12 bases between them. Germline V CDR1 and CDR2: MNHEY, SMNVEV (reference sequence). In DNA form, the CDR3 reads TGTGCCAGCAGTCCGGGGGGGGGCAGCAATCAGCCCCAGCATTTT. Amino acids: CASSPGGGSNQPQHF.

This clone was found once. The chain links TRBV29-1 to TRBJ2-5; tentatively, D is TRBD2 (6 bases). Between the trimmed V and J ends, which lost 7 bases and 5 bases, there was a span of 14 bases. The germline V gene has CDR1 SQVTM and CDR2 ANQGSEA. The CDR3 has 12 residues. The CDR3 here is CSAASSAETQYF. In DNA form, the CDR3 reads TGCAGCGCTGCTTCTAGCGCCGAGACCCAGTACTTC. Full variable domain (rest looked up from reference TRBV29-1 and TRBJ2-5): SAVISQKPSRDICQRGTSLTIQCQVDSQVTMMFWYRQQPGQSLTLIATANQGSEATYESGFVIDKFPISRPNLTFSTLTVSNMSPEDSSIYLCSAASSAETQYFGPGTRLLVL.

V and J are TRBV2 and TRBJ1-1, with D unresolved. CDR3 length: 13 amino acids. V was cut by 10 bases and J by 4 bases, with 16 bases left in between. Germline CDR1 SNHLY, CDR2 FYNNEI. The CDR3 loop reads CATKAGLGTEAFF. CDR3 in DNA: TGTGCCACCAAGGCCGGGTTGGGCACTGAAGCTTTCTTT.